These T cell receptor beta chains were read from a single sample in a study of cytomegalovirus exposure and HLA in healthy donors. The protocol was immunoSEQ multiplex PCR, while the TCRdb copy is restricted to in-frame clones and leaves out a portion. The table has about 110,000 clones, approximately 85% seen once. Source material: PBMCs. The receptor set was obtained from a young woman in good health and CMV-seronegative. Both conserved end residues are part of each CDR3. Fields, in order: clone size, D gene, J gene, V gene, CDR3 protein. A D gene is named only where the DNA matches it firmly. The listing skips clone size in some rows; elsewhere it reads once, few, many or a size class.

>once|NA|TRBJ1-2|TRBV29-1
CSVEWGGDVDGYTF
>NA|NA|TRBJ1-1|TRBV6-4
CASSERAENTEAFF
>NA|TRBD1|TRBJ1-6|TRBV5-1
CASSSPPGQLSSYNSPLHF
>NA|NA|TRBJ1-5|TRBV27
CASSFRGNQPQHF
>NA|NA|TRBJ1-1|TRBV30
CAWTGDTVRRLNTEAFF
>NA|NA|TRBJ1-1|TRBV5-1
CASSLAEEMDTEAFF
>NA|TRBD2|TRBJ2-7|TRBV11-2
CASSFSGGAYEQYF
>once|NA|TRBJ1-6|TRBV6-1
CATTVGSSYNSPLHF
>once|NA|TRBJ2-1|TRBV29-1
CSAEKGNEQFF
>NA|TRBD1|TRBJ1-2|TRBV5-1
CASSLAGTGSILIYGYTF
>NA|NA|TRBJ1-2|TRBV28
CASSLLVGDYGYTF
>NA|TRBD1|TRBJ2-7|TRBV5-1
CASSLAGQDEQYF
>NA|TRBD2|TRBJ2-3|TRBV6-5
CASSLAGGRWDTQYF
>NA|NA|TRBJ2-1|TRBV7-9
CASSVGGAGVSYNEQFF
>NA|TRBD1|TRBJ1-1|TRBV13
CASSPEGQGGPEAFF
>few|NA|TRBJ2-2|TRBV5-6
CASSLYQGQGELFF
>NA|NA|TRBJ2-7|TRBV5-6
CASSLGASYEQYF
>NA|TRBD1|TRBJ2-7|TRBV25-1
CASSEQGVTYEQYF
>NA|NA|TRBJ1-5|TRBV2
CASSESRGFNQPQHF
>NA|TRBD1|TRBJ1-2|TRBV11-2
CASSLVWGQGVGYTF
>NA|TRBD2|TRBJ2-7|TRBV7-9
CASSSSHGEGQYF
>once|TRBD2|TRBJ2-7|TRBV4-1
CASSLAGGKTYEQYF
>NA|TRBD2|TRBJ2-1|TRBV13
CASSVAGGTYNEQFF
>NA|TRBD2|TRBJ2-3|TRBV13
CASSLSLAGSFGTQYF
>once|NA|TRBJ2-3|TRBV7-2
CASKLLVRATDTQYF
>NA|TRBD2|TRBJ2-1|TRBV15
CATSSLGLASEQFF
>NA|NA|TRBJ1-5|TRBV5-4
CASSLGENQPQHF
>NA|TRBD1|TRBJ2-7|TRBV4-2
CASSPTPGQGTQQEYF
>NA|TRBD1|TRBJ2-3|TRBV10-3
CAISRQGARADTQYF
>NA|TRBD1|TRBJ2-1|TRBV5-3
CARSSRDRVLREQFF
>NA|NA|TRBJ1-2|TRBV10-3
CAISPGEGYTF
>NA|NA|TRBJ2-7|TRBV20-1
CSAGPREQYF
>NA|TRBD1|TRBJ1-1|TRBV2
CASSDRVVEAFF
>NA|TRBD2|TRBJ2-7|TRBV6-5
CASSVGTSGYEQYF
>NA|TRBD2|TRBJ2-2|TRBV27
CASSSPTRTSGGPGTGELFF
>NA|TRBD1|TRBJ1-1|TRBV18
CASSLRTGRTEAFF
>NA|TRBD1|TRBJ1-1|TRBV2
CASMKRTGENTEAFF
>NA|TRBD2|TRBJ2-3|TRBV29-1
CSAPGGGGTDTQYF
>NA|NA|TRBJ2-7|TRBV30
CAWSSGAVYEQYF
>NA|NA|TRBJ1-1|TRBV9
CASTRDMNTEAFF
>once|NA|TRBJ1-4|TRBV6-7
CASSYRSRGLFF
>NA|TRBD2|TRBJ2-1|TRBV6-5
CASSKRTSVDEQFF
>NA|NA|TRBJ2-7|TRBV5-8
CASSFGSTSYEQYF
>NA|TRBD1|TRBJ1-1|TRBV28
CASTQGAGTEAFF
>NA|NA|TRBJ1-5|TRBV27
CASTTDLGAQPQHF
>NA|TRBD2|TRBJ2-3|TRBV4-2
CASSPGLAGITQYF